This T cell receptor beta chain was documented in a study of Ad26.COV2.S vaccination and SARS-CoV-2 variants. Germline CDR1 is LNHNV and CDR2 is YYDKDF (reference sequence). V was shortened by 0 bases and J by 0 bases, with 9 bases between the two germline ends. This CDR3 spans 16 amino acids. Treatment reported: over 15 received Ad26.COV2.S at low or high dose, single or two shots; roughly 5 received placebo; per-sample allocation not given. The study sampled participants on day 63 after the first vaccine or placebo injection. Only in-frame clones appear in the TCRdb table, and some are missing; sequencing was by immunoSEQ multiplex PCR. The table records around 300,000 clones, 86% of them present only once.

The TCR sequence derives from a person between 18 and 65 years old who received the Ad26.COV2.S COVID-19 vaccine or a placebo. This chain connects TRBV15 to TRBJ2-1; D gene unclear. The starting material was peripheral blood, obtained in a trial of Ad26.COV2.S vaccine versus placebo. This chain's CDR3 is CATSRDKASSYNEQFF. CDR3 sequence (DNA): TGTGCCACCAGCAGAGATAAGGCTAGCTCCTACAATGAGCAGTTCTTC.